This is a list of T cell receptor beta chains from one sample in a study of T-cell reconstitution after alpha-beta-depleted transplantation in children. A single record per CDR3 protein comes from TCRdb applying MiXCR to the PCR reads. The table records 17,000 or so distinct CDR3 sequences, 12% of them present only once. The sequencing used PBMCs, mostly from graft donor cells, collected 180 days after TCRalphabeta/CD19-depleted stem cell transplant. The origin of the receptors is a boy in the first two years of life who had a stem cell transplant for Wiskott-Aldrich syndrome, so the T cells may come from the graft donor. Each CDR3 is given with its conserved first and last residue. Each record gives: V gene, clone size, D gene, J gene, CDR3 protein, CDR3 DNA. The D gene is left open where the match is weak. Rows may omit the clone size; those that give it use once, few, many or a size class.

>TRBV6-1|many|TRBD1|TRBJ2-5
CASSPGTGGGETQYF
TGTGCCAGCAGTCCCGGGACAGGGGGGGGAGAGACCCAGTACTTC
>TRBV5-1|few|.|TRBJ1-5
CASSLSVGQPQHF
TGCGCCAGCAGCTTATCGGTAGGGCAGCCCCAGCATTTT
>TRBV11-2|many|.|TRBJ2-2
CASSFGQNTGELFF
TGTGCCAGCAGCTTTGGCCAGAACACCGGGGAGCTGTTTTTT
>TRBV5-1|many|TRBD1|TRBJ2-7
CASSSIGQVYEQYF
TGCGCCAGCAGCTCGATAGGACAGGTCTACGAGCAGTACTTC
>TRBV3-1|few|.|TRBJ1-1
CASSQEGKPSVGAFF
TGTGCCAGCAGCCAAGAGGGGAAGCCATCCGTTGGAGCTTTCTTT
>TRBV28|many|.|TRBJ2-5
CASRQDLLETQYF
TGTGCCAGCAGGCAGGACTTGTTAGAGACCCAGTACTTC
>TRBV27|many|.|TRBJ2-1
CASSWGGHHNEQFF
TGTGCCAGCAGTTGGGGCGGGCACCACAATGAGCAGTTCTTC
>TRBV6-1|few|TRBD1|TRBJ2-3
CASSRDRGPADTQYF
TGTGCCAGCAGCCGGGACAGGGGGCCCGCAGATACGCAGTATTTT
>TRBV9|few|.|TRBJ2-7
CASSVDRGGGYEQYF
TGTGCCAGCAGCGTAGATAGGGGAGGAGGGTACGAGCAGTACTTC
>TRBV7-6|.|TRBD2|TRBJ2-3
CASSSGLAGATDTQYF
TGTGCCAGCAGCTCGGGACTAGCGGGAGCCACAGATACGCAGTATTTT
>TRBV7-2|many|.|TRBJ2-5
CASSLSSGAWETQYF
TGTGCCAGCAGCTTATCATCGGGGGCGTGGGAGACCCAGTACTTC
>TRBV20-1|many|.|TRBJ1-5
CSAARGRDQPQHF
TGCAGTGCTGCTAGGGGTAGAGATCAGCCCCAGCATTTT
>TRBV5-1|few|.|TRBJ2-1
CASRNRISSYNEQFF
TGCGCCAGCAGAAACAGGATTAGCTCCTACAATGAGCAGTTCTTC
>TRBV12-3/TRBV12-4|many|TRBD1|TRBJ1-1
CASSLPGQGGSEAFF
TGTGCCAGCAGTTTACCCGGACAGGGAGGCTCTGAAGCTTTCTTT
>TRBV27|.|.|TRBJ2-1
CAGSLKGLGYSYNEQFF
TGTGCCGGCAGTTTGAAGGGGTTAGGCTACTCATACAATGAGCAGTTCTTC